The present T cell receptor (beta chain) was sequenced within a study of cytomegalovirus exposure and HLA in healthy donors. This clone was seen more than once but under ten times. The ends were cut back, 4 bases at V and 6 bases at J, with 14 bases in the middle. Germline V gives CDR1 SGDLS, CDR2 YYNGEE. The CDR3 has 14 residues. PCR used 60 Vbeta primers and 13 Jbeta primers. Assay: immunoSEQ multiplex PCR; the TCRdb copy retains only in-frame clones and omits some. The repertoire consists of 100,000 to 120,000 clones, with more than 70% occurring once and the leading ten covering roughly 1.9%. This clonotype originated in a man between 25 and 39 years old in good health and CMV-seronegative. V gene TRBV9 combines with J gene TRBJ1-3; D remains unclear. Sequencing was carried out using PBMCs. This chain's CDR3 is CASSSMTRPNTIYF. CDR3 nucleotides: TGTGCCAGCAGCTCTATGACAAGACCAAACACCATATATTTT.